This TCR beta chain was sequenced in a study of glioma-infiltrating T cells. Amplification of TCR alpha and beta CDR3 regions from RNA used iRepertoire nested multiplex PCR. Using its own MiXCR run on the multiplex PCR reads, TCRdb lists one record per CDR3 protein. In the table there are about 180,000 distinct CDR3 sequences, more than 35% of which are singletons. On this clonotype: The junction and the germline gene differ at one end; a read error may be behind it.

The TCR sequence derives from a human donor with low-grade glioma or glioblastoma, undergoing nonglioma brain surgery, or in good health (not recorded which). The sample taken for sequencing was glioma tissue, nonneoplastic brain tissue, or PBMCs (not recorded which).

CDR3 loop: CASSVFGAIIEKYF. The DNA of the CDR3 is TGTGCCAGCAGTGTCTTCGGGGCCATTATCGAGAAGTACTTC. The chain uses TRBV6-2 or TRBV6-3 and TRBJ2-7, with D possibly being TRBD1 or TRBD2 (5 bases each). This CDR3 has 14 residues. CDR1 is MNHEY, CDR2 SVGEGT, per germline.